This T cell receptor (beta chain) appears in the sequencing data of a study of breast tumors, draining lymph nodes, adjacent tissues. Samples came from axillary lymph nodes draining the breast cancer. Study outcomes and limitations: That most tumor T cells come from lymph nodes remained unproven. Luminal-like breast cancer showed significantly higher tumor–nontumor repertoire similarity than basal-like. Tumor repertoires ranked between lymph nodes and nontumor tissue in diversity, with V and J gene preferences.

TCRdb reanalysed the multiplex PCR reads using MiXCR and keeps one entry per CDR3 protein. The table records 200,000 to 300,000 distinct CDR3 sequences, 30% to 35% of them present only once. A note on this clonotype: Its target is unknown.

The CDR3 extends over 17 amino acids. Trimming removed 5 bases from V and 12 bases from J; junction bases left unmatched: 16. The germline gives CDR1 SEHNR, CDR2 FQNEAQ (reference sequence). Sequencing input: axillary lymph node tissue. V usage is TRBV7-9 and J usage is TRBJ2-1; 13 nucleotides agree with TRBD2. The clonotype comes from a female donor with breast cancer. Some clones in this sample may be carry-over from other donors' samples. CDR3 nucleotides: TGTGCCAGCAGCCACCGGACTAGCGGGAGTGGGACAGATACGCAGTTCTTC. It is translated as CASSHRTSGSGTDTQFF. Supplemented by reference TRBV7-9 and TRBJ2-1, the full variable domain reads DTGVSQNPRHKITKRGQNVTFRCDPISEHNRLYWYRQTLGQGPEFLTYFQNEAQLEKSRLLSDRFSAERPKGSFSTLEIQRTEQGDSAMYLCASSHRTSGSGTDTQFFGPGTRLTVL.